One sample yielded the 9 T cell receptor beta chains listed below, sequenced in a study of post-analysis software for immune sequencing data. Study-level points and caveats: Comparison of patients with controls showed five TRBV segments more frequent in patients, TRBV5-6, TRBV5-1 and TRBV20-1 among them.

Their antigen targets remain unknown. Libraries were made from TCR beta cDNA, and they carried unique molecular identifiers. One entry per CDR3 protein results from TCRdb running MiXCR on the PCR reads. The sample lists around 700,000 distinct CDR3 sequences; 55% to 60% were seen once. The sequenced sample was blood. These receptors originate from a girl aged 2 to 9 with multiple sclerosis.

The J gene is TRBJ2-5, the V gene TRBV5-1; tentatively, D is TRBD1 (5 bases). Germline assignment: CDR1 SGHRS and CDR2 YFSETQ. This CDR3 comprises 15 residues. V lost 0 bases to trimming and J lost 2 bases, with 11 bases between them. The DNA for the CDR3 is TGCGCCAGCAGCTTGGCCCCGACAGCTCAAGAGACCCAGTACTTC. As protein: CASSLAPTAQETQYF.

The chain uses TRBV12-3 or TRBV12-4 and TRBJ2-7; D call uncertain. V shed 6 bases and J shed 0 bases, with 6 bases lying between them. The CDR3 length is 12 residues. The CDR3 is CASSFVSYEQYF. The CDR3 bases are TGTGCCAGCAGCTTTGTCTCCTACGAGCAGTACTTC.

This clonotype appeared a few times. This chain joins TRBV2 and TRBJ1-1; the D is unclear. The CDR3 has 12 residues. The V gene lost 3 bases and the J gene lost 3 bases, with 5 bases spanning the gap. Germline V CDR1 and CDR2: SNHLY, FYNNEI. CDR3 amino acids: CASSDKDTEAFF. CDR3 DNA sequence: TGTGCCAGCAGTGATAAGGACACTGAAGCTTTCTTT.

This chain uses TRBV10-3 with TRBJ2-7; D ambiguous. The J call is in doubt because the DNA end fits TRBJ2-4 better. CDR1 and CDR2 (germline): ENHRY, SYGVKD. The CDR3 has 16 amino acids. The CDR3 reads CAISTSAIGFENIQYF. DNA for the CDR3: TGTGCCATCAGTACGTCCGCTATAGGTTTTGAGAACATTCAGTACTTC.

V usage is TRBV14 and J usage is TRBJ2-1, with 11 bases matching TRBD2. Per germline, CDR1 SGHDN and CDR2 FVKESK. This CDR3 has 15 amino acids. V gave up 4 bases and J gave up 8 bases; unmatched junction bases: 7. DNA for the CDR3: TGTGCCAGCAGCCGGCGCACTAGCGGGGGAGATGAGCAGTTCTTC. This encodes CASSRRTSGGDEQFF. The entire variable domain, with the rest obtained from reference TRBV14 and TRBJ2-1, is as follows: EAGVTQFPSHSVIEKGQTVTLRCDPISGHDNLYWYRRVMGKEIKFLLHFVKESKQDESGMPNNRFLAERTGGTYSTLKVQPAELEDSGVYFCASSRRTSGGDEQFFGPGTRLTVL.

The chain uses TRBV4-3 and TRBJ1-2, with 7 nucleotides matching TRBD1. This CDR3 region has 16 residues. The J segment lost 7 bases and the V segment lost 0 bases, leaving 11 bases of the junction unmatched. Germline V gene sequence: CDR1 LGHNA, CDR2 YSLEER. For the CDR3, the DNA is TGCGCCAGCAGCCAAGATCGTAGGGGGCAGGGAGGTGGCTACACCTTC. Translation: CASSQDRRGQGGGYTF.

The genes are TRBV4-2 and TRBJ2-4, with 8 bases that match TRBD2. The junction had 5 bases not matched to a gene; V was cut back by 1 base and J by 9 bases. Germline V gene lookup returns CDR1 LGHNA and CDR2 YNFKEQ. The CDR3 length is 14 residues. This chain's CDR3 is CASSQGISGTIQYF. Here the CDR3 DNA reads TGTGCCAGCAGCCAAGGGATTAGCGGGACCATTCAGTACTTC.

The chain links TRBV20-1 to TRBJ2-7; no clear D. The CDR3 runs 13 residues. The V end was cut by 4 bases, the J end by 7 bases, with 17 bases between. Germline V gene data show CDR1 as DFQATT and CDR2 as SNEGSKA (reference sequence). CDR3 DNA sequence: TGCAGTGCTATCGAGACCGTTGGGATAGAGCAGTACTTC. Translating it yields CSAIETVGIEQYF.

Regarding this clonotype: Germline is not matched at one junction end, which may reflect a read error. The CDR3 loop is CASTPRTQVTQYF. Here the CDR3 DNA reads TGTGCCAGCACCCCACGTACCCAAGTGACCCAGTACTTC. This chain uses TRBV7-2 with TRBJ2-5; D call uncertain. Germline CDR1 is SGHTA and CDR2 is FQGNSA. This CDR3 has 13 residues.